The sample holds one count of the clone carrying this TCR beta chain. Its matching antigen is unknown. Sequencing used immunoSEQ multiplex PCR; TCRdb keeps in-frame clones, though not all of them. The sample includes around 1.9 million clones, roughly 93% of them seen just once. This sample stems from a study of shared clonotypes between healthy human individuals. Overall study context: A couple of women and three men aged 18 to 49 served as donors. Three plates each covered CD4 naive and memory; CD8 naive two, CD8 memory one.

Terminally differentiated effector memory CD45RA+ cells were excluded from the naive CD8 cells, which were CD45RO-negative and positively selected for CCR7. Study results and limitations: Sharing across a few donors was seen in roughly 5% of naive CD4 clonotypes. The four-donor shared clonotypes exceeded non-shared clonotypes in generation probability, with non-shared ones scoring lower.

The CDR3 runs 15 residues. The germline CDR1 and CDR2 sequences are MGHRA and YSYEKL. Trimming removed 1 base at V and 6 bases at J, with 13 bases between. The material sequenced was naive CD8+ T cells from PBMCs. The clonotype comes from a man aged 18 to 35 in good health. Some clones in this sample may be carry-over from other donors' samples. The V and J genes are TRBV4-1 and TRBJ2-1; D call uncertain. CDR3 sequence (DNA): TGCGCCAGCAGCCAAGGGTCTCGTACCAGCAATGAGCAGTTCTTC. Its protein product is CASSQGSRTSNEQFF.